A single sample gave rise to the 16 T cell receptor beta chains below, sequenced in a study of T-cell memory formation after mild COVID-19. TCRdb re-derived calls from the 5' RACE reads in MiXCR, one entry per CDR3 protein. The sample has around 410,000 distinct CDR3 sequences; about a quarter are singletons. The material sequenced was PBMCs or a T cell subset sorted from them (not recorded which). These receptors were collected from an adult woman who had mild COVID-19 (a few samples of this study predate the infection). Cell type and time point are not known.

The chain carries TRBV20-1 and TRBJ2-1, with 14 bases lining up with TRBD2. CDR1 and CDR2 (germline): DFQATT, SNEGSKA (reference sequence). V was clipped by 1 base and J by 7 bases; unmatched bases: 12. CDR3 length equals 18 residues. CDR3 sequence: CSARGLPGLAGVGNEQFF. Here the CDR3 DNA reads TGCAGTGCTAGAGGGTTACCGGGACTAGCGGGAGTGGGGAATGAGCAGTTCTTC.

This clonotype was seen only a few times. The J gene is TRBJ2-3, the V gene TRBV12-3 or TRBV12-4; D is unresolved. Trimming shortened V by 3 bases and J by 2 bases, and 6 bases separated the two germline ends. The CDR3 has 13 amino acids. The CDR3 DNA follows: TGTGCCAGCAGTTTGGGGATCACAGATACGCAGTATTTT. Protein: CASSLGITDTQYF.

There are many counts of this clonotype. The V call is TRBV7-2, the J call TRBJ2-1; tentative D call: TRBD2 (5 bases). The CDR3 has 11 amino acids. Per germline, CDR1 SGHTA and CDR2 FQGNSA. V was trimmed by 4 bases and J by 9 bases, leaving 7 bases between them. In DNA form, the CDR3 reads TGTGCCAGCAGCTATGAGGGTGAGCAGTTCTTC. Encoded protein: CASSYEGEQFF.

The chain combines TRBV5-1 with TRBJ2-7, with 10 bases matching TRBD1. The CDR3 covers 15 residues. V shed 1 base, J shed 3 bases, and the junction held 4 bases outside the gene matches. Germline CDR1 and CDR2: SGHRS and YFSETQ. The CDR3 reads CASSLTRDRGYEQYF. Written as DNA, the CDR3 is TGCGCCAGCAGCTTGACCCGGGACAGGGGCTACGAGCAGTACTTC. The full variable domain, with the rest looked up from reference TRBV5-1 and TRBJ2-7, is KAGVTQTPRYLIKTRGQQVTLSCSPISGHRSVSWYQQTPGQGLQFLFEYFSETQRNKGNFPGRFSGRQFSNSRSEMNVSTLELGDSALYLCASSLTRDRGYEQYFGPGTRLTVT.

This chain links TRBV6-1 with TRBJ2-1; 8 nucleotides align to TRBD2. J lost 7 bases, V lost 2 bases, and 4 bases had no gene match. The CDR3 is made up of 14 amino acids. Germline V lookup: CDR1 MNHNS, CDR2 SASEGT. This CDR3 reads CASSEPGGMNEQFF. CDR3 sequence (DNA): TGTGCCAGCAGTGAACCGGGGGGGATGAATGAGCAGTTCTTC.

J is TRBJ2-1 and V is TRBV12-3 or TRBV12-4, with D maybe TRBD2 (6 bases). The CDR3 is 15 residues long. V was shortened by 1 base and J by 2 bases, with 9 bases between the two germline ends. The CDR3 DNA is TGTGCCAGCAGTTTAGGCGGGGAAGCCTACAATGAGCAGTTCTTC. Translating it yields CASSLGGEAYNEQFF.

The chain has TRBV7-2 and TRBJ2-1; D unclear. The germline gives CDR1 SGHTA, CDR2 FQGNSA. The CDR3 is made up of 14 amino acids. The ends were cut back, 9 bases at V and 3 bases at J, with 15 bases in the middle. The DNA for the CDR3 is TGTGCCAGTCGAGAGGAGTTTGACTACAATGAGCAGTTCTTC. Translation: CASREEFDYNEQFF.

The V and J genes are TRBV7-3 and TRBJ1-1; the D gene is possibly TRBD1 (5 bases). Trimming stripped 5 bases from V and 1 base from J, with 8 bases between. The germline V gene encodes CDR1 SGHTA and CDR2 FQGTGA. There are 13 residues in the CDR3. CDR3 protein: CASSPQANTEAFF. The CDR3 coding sequence is TGTGCCAGCAGCCCACAGGCGAACACTGAAGCTTTCTTT. The complete variable domain, with remaining parts taken from reference TRBV7-3 and TRBJ1-1, reads GAGVSQTPSNKVTEKGKYVELRCDPISGHTALYWYRQSLGQGPEFLIYFQGTGAADDSGLPNDRFFAVRPEGSVSTLKIQRTERGDSAVYLCASSPQANTEAFFGQGTRLTVV.

The V call is TRBV18, the J call TRBJ1-4; weak D call: TRBD1 (5 bases). CDR1 and CDR2 from the germline V gene are KGHSH and LQKENI. Trimming stripped 5 bases from V and 8 bases from J, with 15 bases between. This CDR3 spans 14 amino acids. DNA of the CDR3: TGTGCCAGCTCAGCCGGGGCCACCGGGGAAAAACTGTTTTTT. It specifies CASSAGATGEKLFF.

The rearrangement joins TRBV11-3 to TRBJ2-1; 13 bases fit TRBD2. CDR1 and CDR2 from the germline V gene are SGHNT and YENEEA. The CDR3 length is 16 residues. V gave up 5 bases and J gave up 10 bases; unmatched junction bases: 11. The CDR3 is CASSTGLAGALEEQFF. CDR3 bases: TGTGCCAGCAGCACCGGACTAGCGGGAGCCTTGGAAGAGCAGTTCTTC.

This clonotype was observed a few times. The chain carries TRBV29-1 and TRBJ1-1, with D tentatively TRBD1 (5 bases). The CDR3 length is 13 residues. Germline V lookup: CDR1 SQVTM, CDR2 ANQGSEA. With 3 bases removed from V and 4 bases from J, the gap between germline ends came to 12 bases. CDR3 protein: CSVEVGLGTEAFF. The CDR3 nucleotides are TGCAGCGTTGAGGTGGGACTGGGCACTGAAGCTTTCTTT.

The chain combines TRBV5-1 with TRBJ1-6; TRBD1 aligns across 9 bases. Germline values: CDR1 SGHRS, CDR2 YFSETQ. This CDR3 is built from 15 residues. Losses at the gene ends were 4 bases for V and 5 bases for J; bases not matched to a gene: 4. CDR3: CASSTGQGDNSPLHF. The CDR3 DNA follows: TGCGCCAGCAGCACGGGACAGGGAGATAATTCACCCCTCCACTTT. Based on the CDR3 plus reference TRBV5-1 and TRBJ1-6, the full variable domain is KAGVTQTPRYLIKTRGQQVTLSCSPISGHRSVSWYQQTPGQGLQFLFEYFSETQRNKGNFPGRFSGRQFSNSRSEMNVSTLELGDSALYLCASSTGQGDNSPLHFGNGTRLTVT.

A few counts support this clonotype. This chain uses TRBV11-3 with TRBJ2-3, with 10 nucleotides matching TRBD2. Trimming cost V 5 bases and J 5 bases; bases outside gene matches: 7. The CDR3 has 15 residues. Germline V CDR1 and CDR2: SGHNT, YENEEA. The CDR3 DNA reads TGTGCCAGCAGCCCGAGCGGGAGGGCCGTAGATACGCAGTATTTT. The encoded protein is CASSPSGRAVDTQYF.

This clonotype appeared a few times. V is TRBV6-5 and J is TRBJ2-1; 7 nucleotides align to TRBD2. Germline-derived CDR1 and CDR2 are MNHEY and SVGAGI. The CDR3 consists of 15 residues. The V segment lost 6 bases and the J segment 4 bases; nucleotides outside the gene matches: 9. This chain's CDR3 is CASRQTSEPYNEQFF. CDR3 DNA: TGTGCCAGCAGGCAAACTAGCGAACCGTACAATGAGCAGTTCTTC.

Only a few counts were recorded for this clonotype. The chain employs TRBV7-9 and TRBJ1-6; D is unresolved. The germline gives CDR1 SEHNR, CDR2 FQNEAQ (reference sequence). Trimming took 5 bases from V and 4 from J, leaving 9 bases between them. The length of the CDR3 is 14 residues. The CDR3 protein is CASSPEQYNSPLHF. CDR3 bases: TGTGCCAGCAGCCCTGAACAGTATAATTCACCCCTCCACTTT.

This clonotype was seen more than once but under ten times. The gene calls are TRBV6-5 and TRBJ2-3, with 12 positions matching TRBD2. The CDR3 is made up of 16 amino acids. With 6 bases clipped from V and 1 base from J, the junction kept 5 bases outside the gene matches. Germline CDR1 is MNHEY and CDR2 is SVGAGI. The CDR3 DNA reads TGTGCCAGCAGAGGGACTAGCGGGCGACGCACAGATACGCAGTATTTT. Translation gives CASRGTSGRRTDTQYF.